The present T cell receptor (beta chain) was sequenced within a study of blood T cell repertoires in COVID-19. About the study: The United States, Italy and Spain supplied acute and convalescent COVID-19 samples. PBMCs, B-cell-depleted T cells, or T cells were the source of the cDNA or gDNA that made up the material.

The CDR3 length is 15 residues. V was pared by 2 bases and J by 4 bases, with 3 bases of the junction left unmatched. The germline gives CDR1 SGHRS, CDR2 YFSETQ. Authors' data handling: By means of reference gene primer amplification, nucleated cell counts were estimated. The method was immunoSEQ multiplex PCR; TCRdb's version includes in-frame clones alone and lacks a portion of them. D and trimming were read from the DNA, whereas the V and J calls and clone size are those reported in that table. The table has about 21,000 clones, 80% seen once. The sequencing input was peripheral blood. This sequence joins TRBV5-1 and TRBJ2-5; 12 positions match TRBD2. The source of this sequence is a man in his 60s with active COVID-19. CDR3 loop: CASSFSTSGRETQYF. CDR3 in DNA: TGCGCCAGCAGCTTCTCGACTAGCGGGAGAGAGACCCAGTACTTC.